This entry is about one T cell receptor (beta chain). This clone appeared a few times. Which antigen it targets is not known. Per-base quality was not reported, and no clone a single base away is much larger than it. The record originates from a study of beta chain features in type 1 diabetes listed by TCRdb under 2018. Context from the whole study: Patients and healthy donors did not differ in mean age, gender distribution, total cell number or subset yield. A total of 90 million to 130 million sorted cells were examined across all samples, and a strong correlation was observed between cell number per subset and RNA yield. The study compared the TCRB repertoires of sorted circulating CD4+ T cell subsets in recently diagnosed type 1 diabetes patients with those in matched healthy donors. Whereas all 30 or so donors provided naive and central memory subsets, regulatory and stem cell-like memory subsets were isolated from just 8 patients and roughly 8 healthy donors.

Study-wide conclusions, independent of this receptor: In all four CD4+ subsets, TCRB CDR3 length was moderately but significantly shorter in type 1 diabetes patients. Because the HLA sub-analyses included only small numbers of individuals, any influence of HLA type on TCRB rearrangement was left unresolved. PCR may preferentially amplify shorter templates, but because patient and control samples were amplified and corrected together, any resulting skew would affect both groups equally. The naive, central memory and regulatory TCRB repertoires appeared to resemble one another more closely among patients than among healthy donors. Sequencing cDNA rather than genomic DNA could over-represent highly expressing activated cells, although activation and CD3 levels did not differ between groups. At VDJ recombination sites, patients with type 1 diabetes made fewer insertions and deleted more nucleotides, a pattern implying thymic rearrangement abnormalities.

A single peripheral blood draw of approximately 0.11 L on average was collected from each donor into heparinised tubes. A BD FACSAria II was used to sort naive, central memory, regulatory and stem cell-like memory CD4+ T cells with a panel that included CD45RO, CCR7, CD25, CD127, CD95 and CD27. All sorted populations exceeded 95% purity. PBMCs were isolated right away by Lymphoprep density gradient centrifugation and were stained directly, without culture. So that batch effects would be minimized, each experiment stained and sorted samples in pairs, pairing one healthy donor with one patient. All of the isolated RNA was reverse transcribed with the High Capacity cDNA Reverse Transcription Kit, so expressed TCRB transcripts were sequenced. Deep immunoSEQ sequencing was applied to naive, central memory and regulatory T cell samples, giving an average of about 3.8 million total reads per sample. Sorted cells were lysed in RLT buffer and RNA was extracted with DNase-treated RNeasy Micro or Mini kits, depending on cell number. To prevent cross-contamination, every cell subset was processed on its own, while patient and healthy donor samples were processed together. TCRB sequences were amplified from cDNA with the immunoSEQ multiplex PCR, producing 87-bp fragments spanning the CDR3 region. Sequencing of the amplicons was done on the Illumina HiSeq platform. Per the source publication's procedure: PCR bias was computationally corrected using synthetic template baselines, reads within Hamming distance 2 were collapsed, and singletons that could not be merged were discarded. Reads were aligned against IMGT to assign V, D and J genes, CDR3 length and insertions or deletions at six rearrangement sites. Within each subset, clonotype counts were normalized to sorted cell number, and only after that were true diversity and Gini coefficients computed with the tcR R package. The overlap coefficient, calculated on TCRB nucleotide sequences, was used to measure repertoire sharing. Out-of-frame TCRB sequences from naive cells were analyzed as a proxy for the pre-selection repertoire. TCRdb holds this immuneACCESS table with in-frame rearrangements only. Some clones are missing; in checked studies, unresolved V genes explain under half, and the rest has no known cause. V and J calls and clone size are copied from that table; D and trimming were computed from the DNA. This sample comprises around 650,000 clones, around 12% of them detected only once. Around 0.12% of the sample is taken by the ten largest.

CDR1 is given as MNHNS and CDR2 as SASEGT, both from the germline V gene. The CDR3 covers 15 residues, taking in both the cysteine and the phenylalanine. Only the CDR3 DNA is retained, 45 bases long and in frame from the first base. Germline trimming amounts to 2 bases on V and 7 bases on J, with 5 as the count of junction bases outside the gene matches. This clonotype was obtained from a man aged 25-40 years with type 1 diabetes. Recombination linked TRBV6-1 to TRBJ1-4; 9 bases in the middle match TRBD1. The sample comprised naive CD4+ T cells from blood. The intended sense of this specimen's cell subset or site label: true naive CD4+ T cells. The bases are TGTGCCAGCAGTGAATTGGGGACAGGGAGTGAAAAACTGTTTTTT. Translated, this gives CASSELGTGSEKLFF.